Sequencing of this TCR beta chain was carried out in a study of OX40 agonist ivuxolimab in advanced cancers. Study-level information: Patients were roughly 87% male with ages about 20 to 79, mean around 58. The study reported partial responses in three patients: one hepatocellular carcinoma, two cutaneous melanoma. Study-level points and caveats: Specificity for antigen went undetermined in the expanded peripheral T cells.

Germline V CDR1 and CDR2: SGDLS, YYNGEE. With 3 bases clipped from V and 3 bases from J, the junction kept 5 bases outside the gene matches. The CDR3 has 16 amino acids. Measured with immunoSEQ multiplex PCR; TCRdb has only the in-frame clones, and not every one. This sample has about 79,000 clones; roughly 87% occur once, and the top ten carry about 0.35%. As to this clone: Its matching antigen is unknown.

Sequencing was performed on CD4+ or CD8+ T cells sorted from blood, taken in a trial of the OX40 agonist ivuxolimab. This TCR derives from an adult with an advanced solid tumor such as melanoma, head and neck, liver or kidney cancer. V usage is TRBV9 and J usage is TRBJ2-3; 12 bases are shared with TRBD2. CDR3 bases: TGTGCCAGCAGCGCTAGCGGGGGGGGCAGTACAGATACGCAGTATTTT. Amino acid sequence: CASSASGGGSTDTQYF.